This T cell receptor beta chain emerged from a study of cytomegalovirus exposure and HLA in healthy donors. Study-wide context: An early release of data contained about 85 million unique TCRs, which came from HLA-typed donors. Overall study findings and caveats: The listing of 150 to 200 TCR beta chains classed them as cytomegalovirus-associated.

This CDR3 is built from 14 residues. V was cut by 1 base and J by 4 bases, with 10 bases left in between. CDR1 LNHNV and CDR2 YYDKDF come from the germline V gene (reference sequence). As concerns this clone: Its antigen remains unidentified.

Primers for the PCR totalled 60 Vbeta and 13 Jbeta. Some clones are missing from TCRdb's copy, which holds only in-frame ones; the method was immunoSEQ multiplex PCR. The table has over 150,000 clones, 84% seen once. The source is a girl aged 10 to 17 in good health and CMV-seropositive. This chain joins TRBV15 and TRBJ1-2, with a tentative D call TRBD1 (5 bases). Material: PBMCs. In DNA form, the CDR3 reads TGTGCCACCAGCAGAGTCACAGGCAGCTATGGCTACACCTTC. Its translation is CATSRVTGSYGYTF.